Below, one T cell receptor (beta chain) is given with its context. This sample stems from a study of blood T cell repertoires in COVID-19. In the original workflow: For nucleated cells, counts were estimated from reference gene primer amplification. Clones were read by immunoSEQ multiplex PCR, and TCRdb kept only the in-frame ones, dropping some. V and J calls and clone size come straight from that table; D and trimming were deduced from the DNA. The sample has about 320,000 clones, about 87% seen once. Participants reported their clinical history, and cohort assignment relied on those reports. Two negative PCRs, clearance, or symptom resolution were required of recovered Cohort 3 donors. Specimen: PBMCs or T cells enriched from blood (not recorded which). The TCR comes from a man aged 25 to 40 who had recovered from COVID-19.

The CDR3: CAWSLGAYAIYNSPLHF. The CDR3 DNA reads TGTGCCTGGTCCCTAGGGGCCTACGCCATCTATAATTCACCCCTCCACTTT. This sequence joins TRBV30 and TRBJ1-6, with a possible D match to TRBD1 (5 bases). Between the trimmed V and J ends, which lost 5 bases and 3 bases, there was a span of 20 bases. Germline loops: CDR1 GTSNPN, CDR2 SVGIG (reference sequence). The CDR3 loop spans 17 amino acids.